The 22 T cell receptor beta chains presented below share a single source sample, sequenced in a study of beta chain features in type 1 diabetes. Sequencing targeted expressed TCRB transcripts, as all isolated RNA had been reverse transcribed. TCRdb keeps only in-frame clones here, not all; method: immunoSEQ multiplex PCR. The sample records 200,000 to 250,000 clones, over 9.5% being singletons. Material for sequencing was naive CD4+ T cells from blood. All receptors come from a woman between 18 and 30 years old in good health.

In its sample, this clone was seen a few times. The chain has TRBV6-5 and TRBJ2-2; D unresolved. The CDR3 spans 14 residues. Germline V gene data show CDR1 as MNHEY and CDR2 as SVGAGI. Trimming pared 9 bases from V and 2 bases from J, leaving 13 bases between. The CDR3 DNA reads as TGTGCCAGTAGAACAGCCACTAACACCGGGGAGCTGTTTTTT. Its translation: CASRTATNTGELFF.

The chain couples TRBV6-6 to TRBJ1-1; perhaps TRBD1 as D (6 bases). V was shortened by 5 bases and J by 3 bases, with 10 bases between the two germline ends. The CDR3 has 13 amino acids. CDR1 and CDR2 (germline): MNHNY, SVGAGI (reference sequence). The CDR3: CASSPGTHTEAFF. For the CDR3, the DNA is TGTGCCAGCAGTCCCGGGACACACACTGAAGCTTTCTTT.

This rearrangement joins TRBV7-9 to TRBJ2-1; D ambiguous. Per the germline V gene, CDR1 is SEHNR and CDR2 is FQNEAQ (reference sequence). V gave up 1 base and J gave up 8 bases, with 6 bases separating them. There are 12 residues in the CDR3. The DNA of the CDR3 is TGTGCCAGCAGCTTAGGTTTCGATGAGCAGTTCTTC. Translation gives CASSLGFDEQFF.

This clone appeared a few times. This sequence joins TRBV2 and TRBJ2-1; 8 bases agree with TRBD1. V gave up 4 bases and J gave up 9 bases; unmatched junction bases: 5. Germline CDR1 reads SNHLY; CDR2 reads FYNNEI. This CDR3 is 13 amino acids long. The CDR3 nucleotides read TGTGCCAGCAGTGTAGGACAGGGAGTTGAGCAGTTCTTC. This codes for CASSVGQGVEQFF.

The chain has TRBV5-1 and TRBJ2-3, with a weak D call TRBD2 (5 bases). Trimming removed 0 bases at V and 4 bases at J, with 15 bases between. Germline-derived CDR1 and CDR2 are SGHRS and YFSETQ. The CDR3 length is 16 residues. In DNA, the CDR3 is TGCGCCAGCAGCTTGGCGGCACTCGGCGGGTCAGATACGCAGTATTTT. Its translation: CASSLAALGGSDTQYF.

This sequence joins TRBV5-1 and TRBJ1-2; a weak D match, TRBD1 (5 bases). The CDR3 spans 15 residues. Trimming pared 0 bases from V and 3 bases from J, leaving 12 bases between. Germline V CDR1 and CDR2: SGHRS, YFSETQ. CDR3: CASSLALGGDYGYTF. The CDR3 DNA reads TGCGCCAGCAGCTTGGCTTTGGGGGGTGACTATGGCTACACCTTC. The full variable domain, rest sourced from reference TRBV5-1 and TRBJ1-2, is KAGVTQTPRYLIKTRGQQVTLSCSPISGHRSVSWYQQTPGQGLQFLFEYFSETQRNKGNFPGRFSGRQFSNSRSEMNVSTLELGDSALYLCASSLALGGDYGYTFGSGTRLTVV.

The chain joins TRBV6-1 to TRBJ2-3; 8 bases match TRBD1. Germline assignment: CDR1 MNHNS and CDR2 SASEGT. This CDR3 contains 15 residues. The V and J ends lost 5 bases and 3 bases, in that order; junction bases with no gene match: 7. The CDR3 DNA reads TGTGCCAGCAGTTTAACAGGGGGTCGGACAGATACGCAGTATTTT. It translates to CASSLTGGRTDTQYF.

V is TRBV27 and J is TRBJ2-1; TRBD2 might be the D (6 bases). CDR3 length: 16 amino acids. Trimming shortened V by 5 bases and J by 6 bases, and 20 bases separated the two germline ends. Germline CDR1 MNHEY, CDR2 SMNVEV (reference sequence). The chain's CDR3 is CASSPSGGAAVNEQFF. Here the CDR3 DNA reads TGTGCCAGCAGTCCCTCAGGCGGGGCCGCCGTCAATGAGCAGTTCTTC.

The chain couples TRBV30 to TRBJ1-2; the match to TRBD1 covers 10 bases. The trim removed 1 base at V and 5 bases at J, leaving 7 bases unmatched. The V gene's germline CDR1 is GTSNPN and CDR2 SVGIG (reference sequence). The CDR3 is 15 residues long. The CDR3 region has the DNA TGTGCCTGGAGTGAGACAGGGGGCGTACATTATGGCTACACCTTC. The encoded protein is CAWSETGGVHYGYTF.

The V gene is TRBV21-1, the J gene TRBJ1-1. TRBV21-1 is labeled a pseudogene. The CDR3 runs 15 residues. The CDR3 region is CASSKVDPADTEAFF. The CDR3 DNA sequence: TGTGCCAGCAGCAAAGTCGACCCAGCGGACACTGAAGCTTTCTTT.

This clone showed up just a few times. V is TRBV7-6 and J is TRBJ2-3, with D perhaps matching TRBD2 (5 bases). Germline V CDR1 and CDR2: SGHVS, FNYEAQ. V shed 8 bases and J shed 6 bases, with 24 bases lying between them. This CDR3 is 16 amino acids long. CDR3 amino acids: CASAPGKPLGIDTQYF. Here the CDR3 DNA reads TGTGCCAGCGCGCCGGGGAAACCACTTGGGATTGATACGCAGTATTTT.

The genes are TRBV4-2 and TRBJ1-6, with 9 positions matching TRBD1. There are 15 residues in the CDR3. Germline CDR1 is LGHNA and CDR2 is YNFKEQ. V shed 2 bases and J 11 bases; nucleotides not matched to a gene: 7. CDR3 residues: CASSQTRDRATPLHF. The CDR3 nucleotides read TGTGCCAGCAGCCAAACCCGGGACAGGGCTACACCCCTCCACTTT.

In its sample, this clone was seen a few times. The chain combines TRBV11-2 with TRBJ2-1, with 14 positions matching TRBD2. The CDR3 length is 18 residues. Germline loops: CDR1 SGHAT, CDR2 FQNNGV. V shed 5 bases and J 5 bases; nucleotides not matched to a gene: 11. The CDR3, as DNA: TGTGCCAGCAGCACCGCCGGGACTAGCGGGAGAAAGAACAATGAGCAGTTCTTC. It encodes CASSTAGTSGRKNNEQFF.

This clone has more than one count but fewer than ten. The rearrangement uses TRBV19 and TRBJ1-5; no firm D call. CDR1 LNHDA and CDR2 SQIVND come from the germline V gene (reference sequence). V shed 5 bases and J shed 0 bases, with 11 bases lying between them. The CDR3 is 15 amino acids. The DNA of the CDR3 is TGTGCCAGTAGTCGAGGGCCCAATAGCAATCAGCCCCAGCATTTT. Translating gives CASSRGPNSNQPQHF.

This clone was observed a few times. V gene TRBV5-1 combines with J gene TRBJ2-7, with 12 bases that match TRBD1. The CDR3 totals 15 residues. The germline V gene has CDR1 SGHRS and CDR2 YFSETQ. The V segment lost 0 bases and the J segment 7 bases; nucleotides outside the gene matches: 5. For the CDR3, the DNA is TGCGCCAGCAGCTTGGCGGGACAGGGGGCCGTAGAGCAGTACTTC. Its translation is CASSLAGQGAVEQYF.

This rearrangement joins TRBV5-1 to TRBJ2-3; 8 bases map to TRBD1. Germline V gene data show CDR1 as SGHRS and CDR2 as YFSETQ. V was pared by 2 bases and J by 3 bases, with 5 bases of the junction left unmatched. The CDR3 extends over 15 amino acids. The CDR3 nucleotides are TGCGCCAGCAGCTTCGGCGACAGGGGAACAGATACGCAGTATTTT. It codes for CASSFGDRGTDTQYF.

DNA for the CDR3: TGTGCCAGCAGCTTAGGTCGGGGGGGGCCTTCTGGGGCCAACGTCCTGACTTTC. Its translation is CASSLGRGGPSGANVLTF. V is TRBV11-2 and J is TRBJ2-6; 8 nucleotides align to TRBD2. The CDR3 consists of 18 residues. The trim removed 1 base at V and 1 base at J, leaving 6 bases unmatched. Germline V gene data show CDR1 as SGHAT and CDR2 as FQNNGV. Full variable domain (remainder filled in from reference TRBV11-2 and TRBJ2-6): EAGVAQSPRYKIIEKRQSVAFWCNPISGHATLYWYQQILGQGPKLLIQFQNNGVVDDSQLPKDRFSAERLKGVDSTLKIQPAKLEDSAVYLCASSLGRGGPSGANVLTFGAGSRLTVL.

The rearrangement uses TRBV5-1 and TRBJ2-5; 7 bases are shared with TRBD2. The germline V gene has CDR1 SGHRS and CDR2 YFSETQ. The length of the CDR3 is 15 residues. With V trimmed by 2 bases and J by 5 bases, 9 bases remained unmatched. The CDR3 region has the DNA TGCGCCAGCAGCTTCCTGATTGCGGGAGAGGAGACCCAGTACTTC. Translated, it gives CASSFLIAGEETQYF.

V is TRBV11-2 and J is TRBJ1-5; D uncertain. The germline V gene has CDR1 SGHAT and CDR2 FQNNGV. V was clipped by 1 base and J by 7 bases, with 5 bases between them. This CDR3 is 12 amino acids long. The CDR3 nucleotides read TGTGCCAGCAGCTTAGGAGGGCAGCCCCAGCATTTT. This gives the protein CASSLGGQPQHF.

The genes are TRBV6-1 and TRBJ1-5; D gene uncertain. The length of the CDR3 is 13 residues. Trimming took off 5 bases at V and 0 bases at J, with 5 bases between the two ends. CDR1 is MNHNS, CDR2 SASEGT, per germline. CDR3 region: CASSRDSNQPQHF. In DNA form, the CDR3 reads TGTGCCAGCAGTCGGGATAGCAATCAGCCCCAGCATTTT.

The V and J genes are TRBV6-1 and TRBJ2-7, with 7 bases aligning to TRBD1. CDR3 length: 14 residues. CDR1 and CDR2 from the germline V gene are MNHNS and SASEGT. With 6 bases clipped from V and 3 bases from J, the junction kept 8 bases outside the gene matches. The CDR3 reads CASRKQGSLYEQYF. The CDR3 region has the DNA TGTGCCAGCAGGAAACAGGGGAGCCTCTACGAGCAGTACTTC.

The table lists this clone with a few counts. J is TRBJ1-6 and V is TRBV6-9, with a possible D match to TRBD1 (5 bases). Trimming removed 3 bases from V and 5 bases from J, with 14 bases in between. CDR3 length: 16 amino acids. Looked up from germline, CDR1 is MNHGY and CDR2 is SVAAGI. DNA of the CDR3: TGTGCCAGCAGTTACCGGTCGACAGTACATAATTCACCCCTCCACTTT. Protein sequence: CASSYRSTVHNSPLHF.